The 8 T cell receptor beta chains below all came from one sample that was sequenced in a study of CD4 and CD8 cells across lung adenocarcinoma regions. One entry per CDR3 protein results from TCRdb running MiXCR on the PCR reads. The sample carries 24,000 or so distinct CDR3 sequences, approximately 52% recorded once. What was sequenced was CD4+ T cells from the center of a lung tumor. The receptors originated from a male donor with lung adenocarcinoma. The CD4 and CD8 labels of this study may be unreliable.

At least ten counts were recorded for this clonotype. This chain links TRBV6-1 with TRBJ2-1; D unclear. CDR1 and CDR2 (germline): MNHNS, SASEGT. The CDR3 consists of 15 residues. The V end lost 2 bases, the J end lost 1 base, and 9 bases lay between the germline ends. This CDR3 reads CASSESASSYNEQFF. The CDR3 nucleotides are TGTGCCAGCAGTGAATCGGCTTCTTCCTACAATGAGCAGTTCTTC.

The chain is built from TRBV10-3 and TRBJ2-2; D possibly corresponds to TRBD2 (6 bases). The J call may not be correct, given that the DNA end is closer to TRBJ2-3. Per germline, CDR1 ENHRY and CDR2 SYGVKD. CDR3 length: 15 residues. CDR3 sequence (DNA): TGTGCCCGGGGACTCCAGGCTGTAAGCCCAGGTACGCAGTATTTT. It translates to CARGLQAVSPGTQYF.

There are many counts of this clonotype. The CDR3 bases are TGCGCCAGCAGTCAATCGGTACAGGGGATCACCGGGGAGCTGTTTTTT. Its translation is CASSQSVQGITGELFF. V gene TRBV23-1 combines with J gene TRBJ2-2, with 7 bases identical to TRBD1. Being an ORF, TRBV23-1 has a function that is uncertain. This CDR3 has 16 amino acids. V trimming: 0 bases; J trimming: 4 bases; junction bases outside the gene matches: 5.

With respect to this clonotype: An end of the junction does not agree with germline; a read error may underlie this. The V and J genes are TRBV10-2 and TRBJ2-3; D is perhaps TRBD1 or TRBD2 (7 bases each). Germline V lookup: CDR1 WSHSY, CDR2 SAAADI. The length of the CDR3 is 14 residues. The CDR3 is CPSRGRGSTNTQYF. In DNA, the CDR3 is TGCCCCAGCAGGGGGAGGGGGTCCACAAACACGCAGTATTTT.

CDR3 in amino acids: CASSAGTSDSDTQYF. The CDR3 DNA sequence: TGCGCCAGCAGTGCCGGGACTAGCGATTCAGATACGCAGTATTTT. The rearrangement joins TRBV10-1 to TRBJ2-3, with 10 bases fitting TRBD2. V was clipped by 4 bases and J by 4 bases; unmatched bases: 5. The CDR3 contains 15 residues. CDR1 and CDR2 from the germline V gene are WNHNN and SYGVQD (reference sequence).

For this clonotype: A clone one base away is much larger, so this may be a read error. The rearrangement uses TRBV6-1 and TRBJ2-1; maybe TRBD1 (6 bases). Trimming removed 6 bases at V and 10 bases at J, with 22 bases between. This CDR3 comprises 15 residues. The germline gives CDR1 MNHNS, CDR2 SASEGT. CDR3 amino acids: CASRTDRTRSHEQFF. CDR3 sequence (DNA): TGTGCCAGCAGAACCGACAGGACCCGAAGCCACGAGCAGTTCTTC.

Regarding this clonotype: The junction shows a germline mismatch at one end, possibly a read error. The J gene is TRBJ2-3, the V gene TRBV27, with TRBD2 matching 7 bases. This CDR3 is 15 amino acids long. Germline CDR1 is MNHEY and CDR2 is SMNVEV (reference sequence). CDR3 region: CGSRRRAGFIDTQYF. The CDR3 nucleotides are TGTGGCAGCAGACGGCGAGCGGGATTCATAGATACTCAGTATTTC.

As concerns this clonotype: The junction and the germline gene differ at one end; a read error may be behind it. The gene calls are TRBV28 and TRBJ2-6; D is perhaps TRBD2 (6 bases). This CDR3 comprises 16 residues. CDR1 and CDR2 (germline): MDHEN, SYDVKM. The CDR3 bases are TGTGCCACCAGGCGGGGTGAGAGCTCTGGGGCCAACGTCCAGAATTTC. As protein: CATRRGESSGANVQNF.